The clone carrying this T cell receptor (beta chain) was detected once. The antigen is not known. This sample is drawn from a study of cytomegalovirus exposure and HLA in healthy donors. Study-level background: From donors who were HLA-typed, an early data release held 80 million to 95 million unique TCRs. Regarding the study as a whole: Immune exposure information comprised only CMV serostatus. Later work associated fewer than 20,000 TCR beta sequences with HLA alleles at 0.05 false discovery rate.

Vbeta (60) and Jbeta (13) primers were used in the PCR. Data came from immunoSEQ multiplex PCR; TCRdb stores just in-frame clones and leaves some out. The sample lists just under 80,000 clones; about 73% were seen once. This CDR3 is 16 amino acids long. Sample: PBMCs. This TCR derives from a man in his forties or fifties in good health and CMV-seronegative. J is TRBJ1-5 and V is TRBV12-2; the table's TRBD1 call for D was not verified on the DNA. TRBV12-2 is a recognized pseudogene. CDR3 DNA sequence: TGTGCAAGTCGCCCAGGCGTGTACAGGAGCAATCAGCCCCAGCATTTT. Its protein product is CASRPGVYRSNQPQHF.